This T cell receptor beta chain stems from a study of T cells in Graves' hyperthyroidism and ophthalmopathy. The CDR3 has 13 residues. The V gene end was trimmed by 7 bases and the J gene end by 1 base; junction bases not matched to a gene: 5. The germline V gene has CDR1 DFQATT and CDR2 SNEGSKA (reference sequence). Amplified TCR beta CDR3 regions derived from RNA transcripts. First-round RT-PCR with HTBI primers amplified the TCR CDR3 region. Via MiXCR, TCRdb re-called the multiplex PCR reads, giving one row per CDR3 protein. Counted here are about 500,000 distinct CDR3 sequences, 16% occurring once; the ten biggest clones make up about 20%. This clonotype was detected only a few times.

The receptor's source is a woman younger than 30 with Graves' hyperthyroidism. The genes are TRBV20-1 and TRBJ2-5, with 8 bases identical to TRBD1. Sequencing input: blood. In DNA form, the CDR3 reads TGCAGTGTCGGGACAGGTCCCCAAGAGACCCAGTACTTC. It translates to CSVGTGPQETQYF.